The 31 T cell receptor beta chains listed next were all sequenced from one sample in a study of PD-1 blockade in mismatch repair-deficient tumors. Assay used: immunoSEQ multiplex PCR; TCRdb lists only in-frame clones, some missing. The data contain some 19,000 clones, roughly 80% of them singletons. Source: PBMCs, taken 52 weeks after starting pembrolizumab. Every receptor here comes from an adult with mismatch repair-deficient cancer.

The rearrangement uses TRBV2 and TRBJ1-4, with 7 bases fitting TRBD1. There are 15 residues in the CDR3. In germline, CDR1 is SNHLY, CDR2 FYNNEI. Unmatched junction bases numbered 9, after V lost 6 bases and J lost 5 bases. CDR3 DNA sequence: TGTGCCAGCAGCCGGGGGGGACAGCGAAATGAAAAACTGTTTTTT. Translating gives CASSRGGQRNEKLFF. The full variable domain, its missing parts supplied by reference TRBV2 and TRBJ1-4, is EPEVTQTPSHQVTQMGQEVILRCVPISNHLYFYWYRQILGQKVEFLVSFYNNEISEKSEIFDDQFSVERPDGSNFTLKIRSTKLEDSAMYFCASSRGGQRNEKLFFGSGTQLSVL.

The chain uses TRBV7-2 and TRBJ1-1, with 9 bases lining up with TRBD1. The junction had 7 bases not matched to a gene; V was cut back by 4 bases and J by 4 bases. CDR3 length: 15 amino acids. Germline V gene lookup returns CDR1 SGHTA and CDR2 FQGNSA. The CDR3 DNA is TGTGCCAGCAGCTATTCTCAACAGGGGGCCACTGAAGCTTTCTTT. Protein sequence: CASSYSQQGATEAFF.

The chain employs TRBV21-1 and TRBJ2-7; TRBD2, as called in the table, went unchecked against the DNA. TRBV21-1 is listed as a pseudogene. There are 16 residues in the CDR3. CDR3 sequence (DNA): TGTGCCAGCAGCTCCCGGGTTGGCGGGCCGGCCTACGAGCAGTACTTC. Translating gives CASSSRVGGPAYEQYF.

The chain carries TRBV28 and TRBJ1-2; D gene unclear. The CDR3 is 12 residues long. CDR1 and CDR2 from the germline V gene are MDHEN and SYDVKM. Trimming removed 2 bases at V and 4 bases at J, with 5 bases between. CDR3 in DNA: TGTGCCAGCAGTTTAAACACCTATGGCTACACCTTC. Amino acid sequence: CASSLNTYGYTF.

This rearrangement joins TRBV5-1 to TRBJ2-6; D is possibly TRBD2 (5 bases). V lost 0 bases and J 4 bases, leaving 17 bases between the germline ends. This CDR3 region has 18 residues. Germline CDR1 and CDR2: SGHRS and YFSETQ. Here the CDR3 reads CASSLAEGQALGANVLTF. The CDR3 DNA is TGCGCCAGCAGCTTGGCCGAGGGCCAGGCTCTAGGGGCCAACGTCCTGACTTTC. The full variable domain, its missing parts supplied by reference TRBV5-1 and TRBJ2-6, is KAGVTQTPRYLIKTRGQQVTLSCSPISGHRSVSWYQQTPGQGLQFLFEYFSETQRNKGNFPGRFSGRQFSNSRSEMNVSTLELGDSALYLCASSLAEGQALGANVLTFGAGSRLTVL.

V is TRBV6-1 and J is TRBJ1-5; 7 bases are shared with TRBD1. This CDR3 comprises 15 residues. Looked up from germline, CDR1 is MNHNS and CDR2 is SASEGT. V was clipped by 4 bases and J by 11 bases; unmatched bases: 14. As DNA, the CDR3 is TGTGCCAGCAGTGGTGGTGAGGAGGGGGCGACGTCCCAGCATTTT. Residues: CASSGGEEGATSQHF.

The rearrangement links TRBV27 to TRBJ1-5, with 7 bases fitting TRBD1. Trimming removed 2 bases from V and 7 bases from J; junction bases left unmatched: 5. The length of the CDR3 is 14 residues. Germline assignment: CDR1 MNHEY and CDR2 SMNVEV (reference sequence). Here the CDR3 DNA reads TGTGCCAGCAGTTTAACAGGGGAAGAGCAGCCCCAGCATTTT. Residues: CASSLTGEEQPQHF.

This sequence joins TRBV7-9 and TRBJ2-1; 8 bases are a match to TRBD2. The germline CDR1 and CDR2 sequences are SEHNR and FQNEAQ (reference sequence). Trimming cost V 0 bases and J 7 bases; bases outside gene matches: 5. There are 15 residues in the CDR3. CDR3 bases: TGTGCCAGCAGCTTAGCCGGGAGGGCGGGGAATGAGCAGTTCTTC. Its translation is CASSLAGRAGNEQFF.

The V call is TRBV7-6, the J call TRBJ2-5, with TRBD2 as a possible D gene (6 bases). The CDR3 spans 12 residues. Trimming took off 7 bases at V and 5 bases at J, with 11 bases between the two ends. Germline loops: CDR1 SGHVS, CDR2 FNYEAQ. CDR3 in DNA: TGTGCCAGCAAGAGCGGAGGGGAGACCCAGTACTTC. Its protein product is CASKSGGETQYF.

The chain uses TRBV5-6 and TRBJ2-7, with D unresolved. The CDR3 runs to 14 residues. V gave up 0 bases and J gave up 0 bases, with 7 bases separating them. The germline gives CDR1 SGHDT, CDR2 YYEEEE. The CDR3 nucleotides are TGTGCCAGCAGCTTGGGATCGGTCTCCTACGAGCAGTACTTC. Translation: CASSLGSVSYEQYF.

This chain joins TRBV11-3 and TRBJ2-2; possible D gene TRBD1, 6 bases. Germline V gene lookup returns CDR1 SGHNT and CDR2 YENEEA. This CDR3 has 15 amino acids. Trimming removed 2 bases from V and 1 base from J, with 8 bases in between. This chain's CDR3 is CASSLLDRNTGELFF. The CDR3 nucleotides read TGTGCCAGCAGCTTACTGGACAGGAACACCGGGGAGCTGTTTTTT.

The table lists this clone with a count of one. The chain recombines TRBV28 with TRBJ1-1; maybe TRBD1 (5 bases). The CDR3 loop spans 14 amino acids. Trimming cost V 6 bases and J 1 base, with 12 bases left between them. The germline V gene encodes CDR1 MDHEN and CDR2 SYDVKM. In DNA form, the CDR3 reads TGTGCCAGCAGATCGGGACTCCCGAACACTGAAGCTTTCTTT. Amino acids: CASRSGLPNTEAFF.

This chain uses TRBV5-1 with TRBJ1-1; no clear D. The CDR3 contains 13 residues. V lost 1 base, J lost 1 base, and 5 bases lay in between. Germline CDR1 is SGHRS and CDR2 is YFSETQ. CDR3 residues: CASSLTANTEAFF. In DNA, the CDR3 is TGCGCCAGCAGCTTGACAGCGAACACTGAAGCTTTCTTT.

This chain's CDR3 is CASSANRASDTEAFF. The CDR3 DNA is TGTGCCAGTAGTGCAAACAGGGCCTCGGATACTGAAGCTTTCTTT. This chain links TRBV19 with TRBJ1-1, with TRBD1 as a possible D gene (6 bases). The germline gives CDR1 LNHDA, CDR2 SQIVND (reference sequence). CDR3 length: 15 amino acids. V was shortened by 5 bases and J by 5 bases, with 18 bases between the two germline ends.

The chain uses TRBV29-1 and TRBJ1-2; tentative D call: TRBD1 (5 bases). The V gene lost 1 base and the J gene lost 0 bases, with 15 bases spanning the gap. The CDR3 is 16 amino acids. CDR1 and CDR2 from the germline V gene are SQVTM and ANQGSEA. The CDR3 here is CSVEGGRASANYGYTF. In DNA, the CDR3 is TGCAGCGTTGAAGGGGGCAGGGCGAGCGCTAACTATGGCTACACCTTC.

The rearrangement joins TRBV18 to TRBJ2-3, with TRBD1 as a possible D gene (5 bases). The V gene lost 5 bases and the J gene lost 0 bases, with 15 bases spanning the gap. Looked up from germline, CDR1 is KGHSH and CDR2 is LQKENI. The CDR3 runs 16 residues. CDR3 in DNA: TGTGCCAGCTCAAGCTCAGGGTCGATAAGCACAGATACGCAGTATTTT. Residues: CASSSSGSISTDTQYF. Complete variable domain (other parts from reference TRBV18 and TRBJ2-3): NAGVMQNPRHLVRRRGQEARLRCSPMKGHSHVYWYRQLPEEGLKFMVYLQKENIIDESGMPKERFSAEFPKEGPSILRIQQVVRGDSAAYFCASSSSGSISTDTQYFGPGTRLTVL.

The V and J genes are TRBV29-1 and TRBJ1-3; perhaps TRBD1 as D (5 bases). V dropped 2 bases and J dropped 0 bases, with 11 bases sitting between them. The germline V gene has CDR1 SQVTM and CDR2 ANQGSEA. The CDR3 has 15 residues. CDR3 sequence reads: CSVEKWTSSGNTIYF. The DNA of the CDR3 is TGCAGCGTTGAAAAGTGGACATCCTCTGGAAACACCATATATTTT.

J is TRBJ1-5 and V is TRBV27; D perhaps matches TRBD1 (5 bases). The CDR3 is 14 residues long. Deletions cut 6 bases from V and 9 bases from J, with 18 bases between. The germline V gene has CDR1 MNHEY and CDR2 SMNVEV (reference sequence). The CDR3 region is CASSPRDSRRPQHF. CDR3 nucleotides: TGTGCCAGCAGCCCACGCGACAGTAGGCGGCCCCAGCATTTT.

This chain uses TRBV27 with TRBJ1-2; tentatively, D is TRBD1 (6 bases). V lost 5 bases and J 0 bases, leaving 16 bases between the germline ends. This CDR3 comprises 16 residues. Germline V CDR1 and CDR2: MNHEY, SMNVEV (reference sequence). The CDR3: CASSPSGQRTNYGYTF. Written as DNA, the CDR3 is TGTGCCAGCAGTCCCTCAGGACAGCGAACTAACTATGGCTACACCTTC.

The V and J genes are TRBV29-1 and TRBJ2-7; TRBD2 matches at 7 bases. V was pared by 1 base and J by 3 bases, with 15 bases of the junction left unmatched. Germline V gene lookup returns CDR1 SQVTM and CDR2 ANQGSEA. There are 17 residues in the CDR3. This CDR3 reads CSVEAQSSLAENYEQYF. The CDR3 DNA follows: TGCAGCGTTGAAGCACAAAGTAGTCTAGCGGAAAACTACGAGCAGTACTTC.

V and J are TRBV4-1 and TRBJ1-5; 8 bases fit TRBD1. Germline-derived CDR1 and CDR2 are MGHRA and YSYEKL. The CDR3 is 17 residues long. Trimming cost V 1 base and J 1 base; bases outside gene matches: 6. Here the CDR3 reads CASSQVRQGYSNQPQHF. In DNA, the CDR3 is TGCGCCAGCAGCCAAGTAAGACAGGGGTACAGCAATCAGCCCCAGCATTTT.

The chain links TRBV29-1 to TRBJ1-1, with TRBD1 as a possible D gene (5 bases). V was trimmed by 0 bases and J by 5 bases, leaving 13 bases between them. Germline CDR1 and CDR2: SQVTM and ANQGSEA. CDR3 length equals 14 residues. CDR3 amino acids: CSVEDGGVRTEAFF. The CDR3 nucleotides are TGCAGCGTTGAAGATGGGGGGGTTAGGACTGAAGCTTTCTTT.

V usage is TRBV18 and J usage is TRBJ2-1; no definite D call. The CDR3 is 16 residues long. Deletions cut 6 bases from V and 1 base from J, with 16 bases between. CDR1 KGHSH and CDR2 LQKENI come from the germline V gene. CDR3 in amino acids: CASSLFSSSSYNEQFF. In DNA, the CDR3 is TGTGCCAGCTCCCTTTTTTCTTCCTCGTCCTACAATGAGCAGTTCTTC. Full variable domain (outside the CDR3, taken from reference TRBV18 and TRBJ2-1): NAGVMQNPRHLVRRRGQEARLRCSPMKGHSHVYWYRQLPEEGLKFMVYLQKENIIDESGMPKERFSAEFPKEGPSILRIQQVVRGDSAAYFCASSLFSSSSYNEQFFGPGTRLTVL.

This clone was seen once. As DNA, the CDR3 is TGTGCCACCGCCGGCGGGAGGGGGACAGATACGCAGTATTTT. Translated, it gives CATAGGRGTDTQYF. J is TRBJ2-3 and V is TRBV10-3; 9 bases align to TRBD2. CDR3 length: 14 residues. J gave up 3 bases and V 10 bases, and 8 bases lay outside the gene matches. Germline values: CDR1 ENHRY, CDR2 SYGVKD.

This clone was observed a few times. This sequence joins TRBV30 and TRBJ2-4, with 7 bases matching TRBD1. J was trimmed by 2 bases and V by 0 bases; bases with no gene match: 4. The CDR3 is 15 residues long. The V gene's germline CDR1 is GTSNPN and CDR2 SVGIG (reference sequence). The CDR3 DNA reads as TGTGCCTGGAGTGTAGGGGGCGCAACCAAAAACATTCAGTACTTC. This encodes CAWSVGGATKNIQYF.

The chain combines TRBV6-5 with TRBJ2-7; 14 positions match TRBD2. The CDR3 is 14 residues long. CDR1 is MNHEY and CDR2 is SVGAGI in the germline V gene. The ends lost 4 bases at V and 12 bases at J; junction bases unmatched: 8. This CDR3 reads CASSSTTSGRVPYF. The DNA of the CDR3 is TGTGCCAGCAGTTCTACGACTAGCGGGAGGGTCCCGTACTTC.

This sequence joins TRBV5-8 and TRBJ1-2, with 12 bases aligning to TRBD1. Germline assignment: CDR1 SGHTS and CDR2 YDEGEE. There are 13 residues in the CDR3. Trimming took 4 bases from V and 12 from J; bases not matched to a gene: 7. The CDR3 sequence: CASSLEGQGADTF. As DNA, the CDR3 is TGTGCCAGCAGCCTGGAGGGACAGGGGGCCGACACCTTC.

The rearrangement uses TRBV7-2 and TRBJ2-7; 11 bases line up with TRBD2. CDR3 length: 15 amino acids. The V gene end was trimmed by 0 bases and the J gene end by 6 bases; junction bases not matched to a gene: 4. CDR1 and CDR2 from the germline V gene are SGHTA and FQGNSA. Here the CDR3 DNA reads TGTGCCAGCAGCTTAGCTTTAGCGGGAGGGCCCGAGCAGTACTTC. It codes for CASSLALAGGPEQYF.

Comments on this clone: Distinct nucleotide sequences in the sample also encode this CDR3. The chain uses TRBV11-2 and TRBJ2-7, with a weak D call TRBD1 (6 bases). The germline CDR1 and CDR2 sequences are SGHAT and FQNNGV. V dropped 0 bases and J dropped 2 bases, with 8 bases sitting between them. There are 14 residues in the CDR3. In DNA form, the CDR3 reads TGTGCCAGCAGCTTAGACAGGGGTCCCTACGAGCAGTACTTC. Translation gives CASSLDRGPYEQYF.

The chain is built from TRBV19 and TRBJ2-1; TRBD1 aligns across 9 bases. This CDR3 is 13 amino acids long. The germline V gene has CDR1 LNHDA and CDR2 SQIVND (reference sequence). CDR3 amino acids: CGLRTGAYNEQFF. In DNA, the CDR3 is TGTGGACTTAGGACAGGGGCCTACAATGAGCAGTTCTTC.

The CDR3 loop is CASSLGQLREGYEQYF. The CDR3 nucleotides read TGTGCCAGCAGCTTAGGGCAGCTGCGGGAGGGATACGAGCAGTACTTC. The J gene is TRBJ2-7, the V gene TRBV11-3; 9 nucleotides align to TRBD2. Germline V lookup: CDR1 SGHNT, CDR2 YENEEA. The CDR3 runs 16 residues. Trimming cost V 1 base and J 4 bases; bases outside gene matches: 8.